Below, 4 T cell receptor beta chains from the same sample are listed, as sequenced in a study of blood T cell repertoires in COVID-19. Some clones are missing from TCRdb's copy, which holds only in-frame ones; the method was immunoSEQ multiplex PCR. The repertoire holds about 140,000 clones, with around 88% as singletons. The specimen sequenced was peripheral blood. Receptors were obtained from a woman aged 55-70 years with acute or convalescent COVID-19.

The V gene is TRBV7-3, the J gene TRBJ2-3, with 13 bases matching TRBD2. The length of the CDR3 is 14 residues. The ends lost 2 bases at V and 10 bases at J; junction bases unmatched: 3. Germline loops: CDR1 SGHTA, CDR2 FQGTGA. The CDR3 loop reads CASSLGTSGEAQYF. CDR3 bases: TGTGCCAGCAGCTTAGGGACTAGCGGGGAGGCGCAGTATTTT.

This chain uses TRBV11-2 with TRBJ1-2, with TRBD1 matching over 7 bases. The germline V gene encodes CDR1 SGHAT and CDR2 FQNNGV. The J segment lost 1 base and the V segment lost 3 bases, leaving 17 bases of the junction unmatched. CDR3 length: 19 residues. The CDR3 nucleotides are TGTGCCAGCAGCTTGGGGTTGAGGGACAGCAGTATCCTTAACTATGGCTACACCTTC. Its translation is CASSLGLRDSSILNYGYTF.

This clone was observed a single time. The chain combines TRBV5-1 with TRBJ2-1, with 8 bases fitting TRBD2. CDR1 is SGHRS and CDR2 is YFSETQ in the germline V gene. The CDR3 consists of 15 residues. J gave up 3 bases and V 2 bases, and 4 bases lay outside the gene matches. The CDR3 DNA reads as TGCGCCAGCAGCTTAGCGGGGGATAACTACAATGAGCAGTTCTTC. This gives the protein CASSLAGDNYNEQFF.

In this sample, this clone turned up a few times. The rearrangement joins TRBV4-2 to TRBJ2-3; 8 positions agree with TRBD1. CDR1 and CDR2 from the germline V gene are LGHNA and YNFKEQ. This CDR3 is 17 amino acids long. Trimming cost V 5 bases and J 6 bases; bases outside gene matches: 16. The CDR3 loop is CASSLPIVRGQADTQYF. DNA of the CDR3: TGTGCCAGCAGCTTACCAATTGTCAGGGGGCAGGCGGATACGCAGTATTTT.